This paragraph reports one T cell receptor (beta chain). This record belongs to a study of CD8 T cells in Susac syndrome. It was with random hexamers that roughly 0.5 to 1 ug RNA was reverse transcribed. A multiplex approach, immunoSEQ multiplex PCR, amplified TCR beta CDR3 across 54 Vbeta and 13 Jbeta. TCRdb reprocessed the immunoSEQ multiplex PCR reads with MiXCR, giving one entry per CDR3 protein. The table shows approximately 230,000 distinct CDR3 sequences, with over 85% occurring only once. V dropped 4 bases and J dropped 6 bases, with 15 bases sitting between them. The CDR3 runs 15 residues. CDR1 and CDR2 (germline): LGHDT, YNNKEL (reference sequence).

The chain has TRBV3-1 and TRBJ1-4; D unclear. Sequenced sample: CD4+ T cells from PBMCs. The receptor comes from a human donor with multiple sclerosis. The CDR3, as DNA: TGTGCCAGCAGCCCACCCAACGAGGCGGATGAAAAACTGTTTTTT. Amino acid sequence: CASSPPNEADEKLFF.